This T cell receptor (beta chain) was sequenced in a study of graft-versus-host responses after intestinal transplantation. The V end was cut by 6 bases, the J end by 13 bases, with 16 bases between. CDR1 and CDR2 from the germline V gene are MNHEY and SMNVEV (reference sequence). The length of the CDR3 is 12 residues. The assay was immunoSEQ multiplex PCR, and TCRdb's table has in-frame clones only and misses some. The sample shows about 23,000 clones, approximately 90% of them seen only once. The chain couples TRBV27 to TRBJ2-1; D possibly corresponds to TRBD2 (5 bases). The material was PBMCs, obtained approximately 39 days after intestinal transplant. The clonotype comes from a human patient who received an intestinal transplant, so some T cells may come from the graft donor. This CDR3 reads CASSPARSGQFF. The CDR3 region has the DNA TGTGCCAGCAGCCCTGCTAGGAGCGGACAGTTCTTC.